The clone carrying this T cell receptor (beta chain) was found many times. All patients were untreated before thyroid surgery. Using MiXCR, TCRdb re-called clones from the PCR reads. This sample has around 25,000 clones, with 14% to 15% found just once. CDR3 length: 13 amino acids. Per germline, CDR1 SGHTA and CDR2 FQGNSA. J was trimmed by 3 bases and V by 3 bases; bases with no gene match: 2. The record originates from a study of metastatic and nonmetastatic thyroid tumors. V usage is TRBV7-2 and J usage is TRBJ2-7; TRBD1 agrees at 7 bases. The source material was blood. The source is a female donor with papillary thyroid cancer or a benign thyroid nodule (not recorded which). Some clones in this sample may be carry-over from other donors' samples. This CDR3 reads CASSFNRGYEQYF. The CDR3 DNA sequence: TGTGCCAGCAGCTTCAACAGGGGCTACGAGCAGTACTTC.